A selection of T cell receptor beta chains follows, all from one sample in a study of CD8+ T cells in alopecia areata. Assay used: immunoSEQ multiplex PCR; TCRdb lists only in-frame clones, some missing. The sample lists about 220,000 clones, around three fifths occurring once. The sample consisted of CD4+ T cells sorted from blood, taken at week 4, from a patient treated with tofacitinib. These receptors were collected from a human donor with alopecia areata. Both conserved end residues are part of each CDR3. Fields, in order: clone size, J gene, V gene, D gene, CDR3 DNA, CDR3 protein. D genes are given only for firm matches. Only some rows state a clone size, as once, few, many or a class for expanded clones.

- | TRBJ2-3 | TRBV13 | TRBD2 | TGTGCCAGCAGCCCTGCCCGGACTAGCGGGGTTGAAGATACGCAGTATTTT | CASSPARTSGVEDTQYF
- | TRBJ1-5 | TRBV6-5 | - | TGTGCCAGCAGTTACGTTACCCTTGATCAGCCCCAGCATTTT | CASSYVTLDQPQHF
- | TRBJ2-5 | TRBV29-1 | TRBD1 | TGCAGCCAACAGGGGGCAGAAGAGACCCAGTACTTC | CSQQGAEETQYF
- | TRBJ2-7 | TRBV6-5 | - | TGTGCCAGCAGTTACTCGGGACCTGTGACCGAGCAGTACTTC | CASSYSGPVTEQYF
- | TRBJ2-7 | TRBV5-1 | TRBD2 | TGCGCCAGCAGCTCAAACAGCCTTAGCGGGGGCACATCATACGAGCAGTACTTC | CASSSNSLSGGTSYEQYF
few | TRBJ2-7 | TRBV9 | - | TGTGCCAGCAGCGTAGGGGGGGCCCTCGAGCAGTACTTC | CASSVGGALEQYF
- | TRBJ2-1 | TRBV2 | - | TGTGCCAGCAGTGTTCAAAATGAGCAGTTCTTC | CASSVQNEQFF
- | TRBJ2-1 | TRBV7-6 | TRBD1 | TGTGCCAGCAGCCGACAGGGAAGCTCCTACAATGAGCAGTTCTTC | CASSRQGSSYNEQFF
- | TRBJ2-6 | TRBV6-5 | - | TGTGCCAGCAGTTACATAGCTGGGGCCAACGTCCTGACTTTC | CASSYIAGANVLTF
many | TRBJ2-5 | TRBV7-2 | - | TGTGCCAGCAGCCCTGAACTAGTCCAGTACTTC | CASSPELVQYF
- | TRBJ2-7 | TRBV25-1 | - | TGTGCCAGCAGTGAATCGGTAGGATACTACGAGCAGTACTTC | CASSESVGYYEQYF